The rows below give T cell receptor beta chains drawn from one sample of a study of blood T cell repertoires in COVID-19. The data were produced by immunoSEQ multiplex PCR, yet TCRdb's version contains in-frame clones alone and is incomplete. The table shows over 130,000 clones, with 75% to 90% occurring only once. Sample: PBMCs or T cells enriched from blood (not recorded which). The receptors here all came from a middle-aged man in a cohort exposed to, infected with or recovered from COVID-19 (not recorded which). Each CDR3 is given without its conserved first and last residue. The order of the fields is V gene, J gene, D gene, CDR3 protein. A D gene is named only where the DNA matches it firmly.

TRBV7-9,TRBJ2-1,.,ASSKRARWNEQF
TRBV19,TRBJ2-1,.,ASTPDSTYNEQF
TRBV9,TRBJ1-2,TRBD1,ASSPGQGNYGYT
TRBV7-8,TRBJ2-7,TRBD1,ASSRGTGSYEQY
TRBV27,TRBJ1-4,TRBD1,ASSLSGQGKKLF
TRBV7-3,TRBJ1-2,.,ASSLQQGSGGYT
TRBV11-2,TRBJ2-1,.,ASSPRRGTSYNEQF
TRBV5-1,TRBJ1-2,.,ASSLGANYGYT
TRBV2,TRBJ2-7,TRBD2,ASSETSGTSYEQY
TRBV6-5,TRBJ2-7,TRBD2,ASSYFPTSGAYEQY
TRBV5-1,TRBJ1-5,.,ASSLSGNQPQH
TRBV5-4,TRBJ2-5,.,ASSSPQGQETQY
TRBV28,TRBJ2-1,TRBD2,ASKLAGDHYNEQF
TRBV18,TRBJ2-3,.,ASSSSYSSTDTQY
TRBV7-8,TRBJ1-2,.,ASSLQGLSYGYT
TRBV11-2,TRBJ1-2,TRBD1,ASGGQANGYT
TRBV7-9,TRBJ1-4,.,ASSSPTGLSNEKLF
TRBV18,TRBJ2-6,.,ASSPTDSGANVLT
TRBV29-1,TRBJ1-1,.,SVSQPGTNTEAF
TRBV7-9,TRBJ2-3,.,ASRPGGVQGSTDTQY
TRBV27,TRBJ1-3,TRBD1,ASSLSGGQGVGNTIY
TRBV3-1/TRBV3-2,TRBJ2-7,TRBD2,ASSHAPPGRALDEQY
TRBV21-1,TRBJ2-7,.,ASSNLDGKGSYEQY
TRBV5-1,TRBJ2-2,.,ASSLGVETRNTGELF
TRBV6-5,TRBJ2-7,TRBD1,ASVIRDRSPYEQY
TRBV5-1,TRBJ2-3,.,ASSLAGSRTDTQY
TRBV30,TRBJ1-1,TRBD1,AWRPIPGQQNTEAF
TRBV7-8,TRBJ1-5,.,ASSPAGRSLNQPQH
TRBV9,TRBJ2-5,.,ASSSRGYQETQY
TRBV7-8,TRBJ1-4,TRBD1,ASSLIVTGEAEKLF
TRBV6-2/TRBV6-3,TRBJ2-5,.,ASSYSGLYTGETQY
TRBV6-5,TRBJ1-5,.,ASSLSWEQPQH
TRBV20-1,TRBJ2-7,TRBD2,SASTAGASPEQY
TRBV5-8,TRBJ1-4,TRBD1,ASSQTGVFDEKLF
TRBV2,TRBJ1-1,.,ASSEGRMNTEAF
TRBV5-1,TRBJ1-3,.,ASSLSGHDLGMGSGNTIY
TRBV7-8,TRBJ1-1,.,ASSLTALLFNTEAF
TRBV21-1,TRBJ1-1,.,ASNTTDGFQAF
TRBV13,TRBJ2-7,.,ASSLGLGREYEQY
TRBV10-2,TRBJ2-7,TRBD2,ASRGGIAGRLDEQY
TRBV30,TRBJ1-1,.,AWSVSSTEAF
TRBV19,TRBJ2-3,TRBD1,ASRRDRWEDTQY